This TCR beta chain was observed in a study of blood T cell repertoires in COVID-19. Background on the study: Researchers got acute and convalescent COVID-19 samples from the United States, Italy and Spain. PBMCs, B-cell-depleted T cells, or T cells provided the cDNA or gDNA that made up the material.

Trimming pared 3 bases from V and 5 bases from J, leaving 11 bases between. Germline lookup yields CDR1 ENHRY and CDR2 SYGVKD. This CDR3 has 13 residues. Under the authors' procedure: Amplifying reference gene primers gave estimates of nucleated cell counts. Measured with immunoSEQ multiplex PCR; TCRdb has only the in-frame clones, and not every one. For V, J and clone size, that table is used; D and trimming come from the DNA. The sample contains about 140,000 clones, about 76% of which appear only once. This sequence joins TRBV10-3 and TRBJ2-7, with a possible D match to TRBD2 (6 bases). Sequenced sample: peripheral blood. This receptor was taken from a man older than 75 with acute or convalescent COVID-19. The CDR3 bases are TGTGCCATCAGTGAAGGGGAGGTCAACGAGCAGTACTTC. Its protein is CAISEGEVNEQYF.